Shown below are 8 T cell receptor beta chains from a single sample sequenced in a study of T-cell memory formation after mild COVID-19. TCRdb ran MiXCR on the 5' RACE reads and lists one entry per CDR3 protein. The table has approximately 270,000 distinct CDR3 sequences, about 17% seen once. The sample comprised PBMCs or a T cell subset sorted from them (not recorded which). All receptors derive from a man between 18 and 29 years old who had mild COVID-19 (a few samples of this study predate the infection). Cell type and time point are not known.

This clonotype was found a few times. CDR3 sequence reads: CASTGGGAQHF. The CDR3 nucleotides read TGTGCCAGCACCGGGGGGGGGGCCCAGCATTTT. This chain uses TRBV12-3 or TRBV12-4 with TRBJ1-5; tentative D call: TRBD1 (5 bases). V was cut by 7 bases and J by 11 bases, with 12 bases left in between. CDR3 length equals 11 residues.

V gene TRBV4-1 combines with J gene TRBJ2-5; tentatively, D is TRBD1 (5 bases). Germline V gene lookup returns CDR1 MGHRA and CDR2 YSYEKL. The CDR3 runs 14 residues. The V end was cut by 0 bases, the J end by 4 bases, with 9 bases between. As DNA, the CDR3 is TGCGCCAGCAGCCAAGAGACAGCTGTAGAGACCCAGTACTTC. The encoded protein is CASSQETAVETQYF.

In its sample, this clonotype was seen a few times. The chain is built from TRBV27 and TRBJ2-4; D is unresolved. The germline V gene encodes CDR1 MNHEY and CDR2 SMNVEV (reference sequence). The CDR3 extends over 15 amino acids. V was shortened by 5 bases and J by 5 bases, with 16 bases between the two germline ends. CDR3 protein: CASSPWAPGQNIQYF. The CDR3 DNA is TGTGCCAGCAGTCCTTGGGCGCCGGGCCAAAACATTCAGTACTTC.

V and J are TRBV20-1 and TRBJ1-1; tentatively, D is TRBD1 (6 bases). Germline CDR1 is DFQATT and CDR2 is SNEGSKA (reference sequence). The CDR3 extends over 11 amino acids. With 3 bases removed from V and 11 bases from J, the gap between germline ends came to 13 bases. The CDR3 region is CSASTGALAFF. The CDR3 DNA reads as TGCAGTGCTAGTACGGGGGCCCTGGCTTTCTTT.

This chain uses TRBV25-1 with TRBJ1-4, with D possibly TRBD1 on 5 matching bases. The length of the CDR3 is 16 residues. Germline lookup yields CDR1 MGHDK and CDR2 SYGVNS. Trimming cost V 5 bases and J 3 bases, with 16 bases left between them. CDR3 DNA: TGTGCCAGCAGTCCAAGCCGGGACGGACCTAATGAAAAACTGTTTTTT. Its protein product is CASSPSRDGPNEKLFF.

The chain is built from TRBV4-2 and TRBJ2-5; 11 nucleotides match TRBD2. Germline CDR1 is LGHNA and CDR2 is YNFKEQ. The trim removed 4 bases at V and 5 bases at J, leaving 9 bases unmatched. This CDR3 is 16 amino acids long. CDR3 DNA sequence: TGTGCCAGCAGCCCGGGGACTAGCGGAGTCGAGGAGACCCAGTACTTC. Translating gives CASSPGTSGVEETQYF.

This clonotype was counted only a few times. V usage is TRBV4-2 and J usage is TRBJ1-1, with D unclear. CDR1 LGHNA and CDR2 YNFKEQ come from the germline V gene. CDR3 size: 16 residues. V gave up 0 bases and J gave up 4 bases, with 15 bases separating them. The CDR3 loop reads CASSQDRVGRLTEAFF. The CDR3 nucleotides are TGTGCCAGCAGCCAAGATCGGGTAGGGAGGCTCACTGAAGCTTTCTTT.

The table lists this clonotype with a few counts. The chain uses TRBV10-3 and TRBJ2-5; D unclear. Germline-derived CDR1 and CDR2 are ENHRY and SYGVKD. The V end lost 4 bases, the J end lost 5 bases, and 14 bases lay between the germline ends. This CDR3 is 14 amino acids long. The CDR3 protein is CAISVGVGRETQYF. DNA for the CDR3: TGTGCCATCAGTGTGGGTGTGGGTCGGGAGACCCAGTACTTC.